Below, 18 T cell receptor beta chains from the same sample are listed, as sequenced in a study of T-cell reconstitution after alpha-beta-depleted transplantation in children. It was with unique molecular identifiers that the TCRbeta library was prepared. Each CDR3 protein gets one entry after TCRdb re-called the PCR reads with MiXCR. The table lists approximately 220,000 distinct CDR3 sequences, roughly 15% of them singletons. The sample consisted of PBMCs, mostly from graft donor cells, taken 360 days after TCRalphabeta/CD19-depleted stem cell transplant. The source is a male patient between 2 and 9 years old who had a stem cell transplant for acute lymphoblastic leukemia, so the T cells may come from the graft donor.

This clonotype was seen a handful of times. V usage is TRBV9 and J usage is TRBJ2-3; D remains ambiguous. Germline lookup yields CDR1 SGDLS and CDR2 YYNGEE. V lost 0 bases, J lost 0 bases, and 8 bases lay in between. The CDR3 extends over 15 amino acids. The CDR3 spells CASSVGVLSTDTQYF. The CDR3 nucleotides are TGTGCCAGCAGCGTAGGAGTCCTAAGCACAGATACGCAGTATTTT.

This clonotype turned up a few times. The V gene is TRBV11-2, the J gene TRBJ1-2; 7 nucleotides align to TRBD1. V was pared by 6 bases and J by 1 base, with 5 bases of the junction left unmatched. The CDR3 has 14 residues. Germline CDR1 is SGHAT and CDR2 is FQNNGV. The CDR3 here is CASSRTGVNYGYTF. The DNA for the CDR3 is TGTGCCAGCAGTCGGACAGGAGTTAACTATGGCTACACCTTC.

This clonotype was counted only a few times. The chain carries TRBV7-9 and TRBJ2-7; D ambiguous. Germline V gene sequence: CDR1 SEHNR, CDR2 FQNEAQ (reference sequence). This CDR3 has 14 residues. V was trimmed by 4 bases and J by 1 base, leaving 11 bases between them. DNA for the CDR3: TGTGCCAGCAGCTCCGGAGAGTGGTCCTACGAGCAGTACTTC. This codes for CASSSGEWSYEQYF.

This clonotype was observed many times. The V and J genes are TRBV9 and TRBJ1-4; 10 nucleotides line up with TRBD1. Germline V lookup: CDR1 SGDLS, CDR2 YYNGEE. This CDR3 is built from 15 residues. V lost 4 bases to trimming and J lost 6 bases; unmatched junction nucleotides: 6. Here the CDR3 reads CASSTRTGGDEKLFF. For the CDR3, the DNA is TGTGCCAGCAGCACTCGGACAGGGGGAGATGAAAAACTGTTTTTT.

The gene calls are TRBV5-1 and TRBJ2-1, with 7 bases that match TRBD1. The CDR3 has 15 residues. Germline V CDR1 and CDR2: SGHRS, YFSETQ. V lost 2 bases and J lost 5; bases outside the gene matches: 7. CDR3 DNA sequence: TGCGCCAGCAGCTTTGGGGACAGACACGACAATGAGCAGTTCTTC. It is translated as CASSFGDRHDNEQFF.

The chain carries TRBV6-5 and TRBJ1-3; 7 nucleotides agree with TRBD1. Germline CDR1 reads MNHEY; CDR2 reads SVGAGI. V dropped 2 bases and J dropped 4; count of bases not matched to a gene: 5. The CDR3 totals 15 residues. The CDR3 bases are TGTGCCAGCAGTTACAGACAGGGACCAGGAAACACCATATATTTT. Its protein is CASSYRQGPGNTIYF.

The chain carries TRBV5-6 and TRBJ2-3, with 13 bases fitting TRBD2. The CDR3 covers 17 residues. With V trimmed by 4 bases and J by 0 bases, 5 bases remained unmatched. The germline V gene encodes CDR1 SGHDT and CDR2 YYEEEE. CDR3 region: CASSRTSGGTSTDTQYF. The CDR3, as DNA: TGTGCCAGCAGCCGGACTAGCGGGGGAACTAGCACAGATACGCAGTATTTT.

The CDR3 loop is CASRVGGDTGELFF. The CDR3, as DNA: TGTGCCAGCAGGGTTGGGGGGGACACCGGGGAGCTGTTTTTT. This chain joins TRBV12-3 or TRBV12-4 and TRBJ2-2, with 7 bases aligning to TRBD2. This CDR3 comprises 14 residues. V gave up 6 bases and J gave up 3 bases; unmatched junction bases: 4.

This clonotype was counted many times. The chain links TRBV20-1 to TRBJ2-3, with 11 positions matching TRBD2. The CDR3 totals 13 residues. V was clipped by 6 bases and J by 8 bases; unmatched bases: 7. CDR1 and CDR2 (germline): DFQATT, SNEGSKA (reference sequence). CDR3 protein: CSAFSGGGITQYF. The CDR3 DNA follows: TGCAGTGCCTTTAGCGGGGGGGGTATTACGCAGTATTTT.

The sample holds a few counts of this clonotype. The chain is built from TRBV28 and TRBJ2-1, with TRBD1 as a possible D gene (5 bases). The ends were cut back, 6 bases at V and 2 bases at J, with 11 bases in the middle. CDR1 and CDR2 from the germline V gene are MDHEN and SYDVKM. The length of the CDR3 is 14 residues. The DNA for the CDR3 is TGTGCCAGCAGCCCCACGACAGCCTACAATGAGCAGTTCTTC. This encodes CASSPTTAYNEQFF. Based on the CDR3 plus reference TRBV28 and TRBJ2-1, the full variable domain is DVKVTQSSRYLVKRTGEKVFLECVQDMDHENMFWYRQDPGLGLRLIYFSYDVKMKEKGDIPEGYSVSREKKERFSLILESASTNQTSMYLCASSPTTAYNEQFFGPGTRLTVL.

This clonotype was picked up a small number of times. This chain connects TRBV11-3 to TRBJ2-1; TRBD2 might be the D (6 bases). The V gene lost 3 bases and the J gene lost 0 bases, with 12 bases spanning the gap. The CDR3 runs 16 residues. Germline V gene sequence: CDR1 SGHNT, CDR2 YENEEA. The CDR3 DNA is TGTGCCAGCAGCTTTTCTTGGGGACTCTCCTACAATGAGCAGTTCTTC. This sequence encodes CASSFSWGLSYNEQFF.

This clonotype was observed at least ten times. The CDR3 DNA follows: TGTGCCAGCAGCTTGCTATCTAGCGGGGGAAAGGGCTCCTACAATGAGCAGTTCTTC. Its translation: CASSLLSSGGKGSYNEQFF. The chain couples TRBV5-6 to TRBJ2-1; 10 positions agree with TRBD2. With V trimmed by 1 base and J by 0 bases, 10 bases remained unmatched. This CDR3 is 19 amino acids long. Germline lookup yields CDR1 SGHDT and CDR2 YYEEEE.

On this clonotype: A junction end diverges from the germline sequence, so it may reflect a read error. This rearrangement joins TRBV20-1 to TRBJ1-6; D not resolved. Per the germline V gene, CDR1 is DFQATT and CDR2 is SNEGSKA (reference sequence). This CDR3 has 15 amino acids. CDR3 loop: CSARGRGTVNSPLHF. The DNA for the CDR3 is TGCAGTGCTAGAGGGCGCGGCACCGTTAATTCCCCCCTCCACTTT.

The rearrangement joins TRBV5-5 to TRBJ2-2; 7 bases are a match to TRBD1. The germline V gene has CDR1 SGHKS and CDR2 YYEKEE (reference sequence). The V and J ends lost 3 bases and 6 bases, in that order; junction bases with no gene match: 8. The CDR3 has 15 residues. Here the CDR3 reads CASSYRTGVAGELFF. Written as DNA, the CDR3 is TGTGCCAGCAGCTATAGGACAGGAGTGGCCGGGGAGCTGTTTTTT.

By sample share, this clonotype is large (0.1 to 1%). The chain links TRBV2 to TRBJ2-5; no clear D. The CDR3 is 14 amino acids. CDR1 is SNHLY, CDR2 FYNNEI, per germline. V gave up 2 bases and J gave up 5 bases, with 12 bases separating them. CDR3 nucleotides: TGTGCCAGCAGTGAACCCCCGTTAGGCGAGACCCAGTACTTC. It yields the protein CASSEPPLGETQYF.

The rearrangement uses TRBV25-1 and TRBJ2-6; D tentatively reads TRBD1 or TRBD2 (5 bases each). From germline, CDR1 is MGHDK and CDR2 SYGVNS. Trimming removed 1 base from V and 0 bases from J, with 31 bases in between. The CDR3 has 24 residues. The CDR3: CASSEWLGVLGTGDISSGANVLTF. The DNA of the CDR3 is TGTGCCAGCAGTGAATGGTTGGGGGTCTTGGGTACAGGAGACATTAGCTCTGGGGCCAACGTCCTGACTTTC.

This clonotype was seen only a few times. The rearrangement uses TRBV29-1 and TRBJ1-1; possible D gene TRBD1, 6 bases. CDR1 is SQVTM, CDR2 ANQGSEA, per germline. V lost 4 bases to trimming and J lost 4 bases, with 19 bases between them. The CDR3 loop spans 15 amino acids. The CDR3 DNA follows: TGCAGCGTTGCATACAGGGCCCAAGGGGGCACTGAAGCTTTCTTT. Translated: CSVAYRAQGGTEAFF.

The CDR3 bases are TGTGCCAGCAGCGCCACCCGACAAGGGGGGCTTAGTAATTCACCCCTCCACTTT. It codes for CASSATRQGGLSNSPLHF. The V gene is TRBV11-1, the J gene TRBJ1-6; TRBD1 might be the D (6 bases). The germline V gene has CDR1 SGHAT and CDR2 FQDESV (reference sequence). Between the trimmed V and J ends, which lost 5 bases and 6 bases, there was a span of 23 bases. The CDR3 contains 18 residues.